Listed below are T cell receptor beta chains from one sample, sequenced in a study of shared clonotypes between healthy human individuals. Clones were sequenced by immunoSEQ multiplex PCR, and TCRdb holds only the in-frame ones, with some missing. This repertoire shows some 2 million clones, approximately 95% found once; its top ten account for 0.1% to 0.15%. Material: naive CD4+ T cells sorted from blood. The source of these receptors is a man aged 18 to 29 in good health. CDR3s include the opening cysteine and the closing phenylalanine or tryptophan. Fields, in order: D gene, V gene, clone size, J gene, CDR3 DNA, CDR3 protein. A D gene is named only where the DNA matches it firmly. Clone size appears in some rows only: once, few, many, or a class for an expanded clone.

>.|TRBV19|.|TRBJ1-6
TGTGCCAGTAGTATTTCAGGGAGCTATAATTCACCCCTCCACTTT
CASSISGSYNSPLHF
>.|TRBV7-9|.|TRBJ1-1
TGTGCCAGCTCGGGGGGAAACACTGAAGCTTTCTTT
CASSGGNTEAFF
>.|TRBV7-2|.|TRBJ1-3
TGTGCCAGCAGCTTTATCTTCGGGAAGGGGTTTGGAAACACCATATATTTT
CASSFIFGKGFGNTIYF
>TRBD1|TRBV7-6|.|TRBJ2-7
TGTGCCAGCAGCTTCTCCGACAGGGCATCCTACGAGCAGTACTTC
CASSFSDRASYEQYF
>TRBD2|TRBV9|.|TRBJ2-7
TGTGCCAGCAGCGCCGGGACTATTACCTACGAGCAGTACTTC
CASSAGTITYEQYF
>.|TRBV4-3|.|TRBJ1-4
TGCGCCAGCAGCCAAGATGTCGGGGGAGGGGGTGAAAAACTGTTTTTT
CASSQDVGGGGEKLFF
>.|TRBV20-1|.|TRBJ2-7
TGCAGTGCACGAAGGGGGAGCGAGCAGTACTTC
CSARRGSEQYF
>.|TRBV5-1|.|TRBJ2-3
TGCGCCAGCAGCTTGGAGTCTGCCACGGGGAATACGCAGTATTTT
CASSLESATGNTQYF
>.|TRBV6-6|once|TRBJ2-1
TGTGCCAGCACGTCTAACCGCCTAGGATCCTACAATGAGCAGTTCTTC
CASTSNRLGSYNEQFF
>TRBD2|TRBV5-1|.|TRBJ2-7
TGCGCCAGCAGCTTGTTAGCGGGAGGTCCCTACGAGCAGTACTTC
CASSLLAGGPYEQYF
>.|TRBV28|.|TRBJ2-7
TGTGCCAGCAGTTCTAGGGGTTGGAGCTCCTACGAGCAGTACTTC
CASSSRGWSSYEQYF
>.|TRBV5-1|.|TRBJ1-2
TGCGCCAGCAGCTTGGCCCGAGGAAATACATATGGCTACACCTTC
CASSLARGNTYGYTF
>.|TRBV7-2|.|TRBJ1-6
TGTGCCAGCAGCTTAGAAGGAGGTTTAGTCACCCTCCACTTT
CASSLEGGLVTLHF
>.|TRBV4-3|.|TRBJ2-3
TGCGCCAGCAGCCAAGAAGACCCCTTGAGTTGTTGGTCCTCCGCAGATACGCAGTATTTT
CASSQEDPLSCWSSADTQYF
>.|TRBV14|many|TRBJ1-1
TGTGCCAGCAGCCATCTTACGTGTGCTTTCTTT
CASSHLTCAFF
>TRBD1|TRBV5-4|.|TRBJ2-7
TGTGCCAGCAGTTCTAAACAGGGGGGTGGTTACGAGCAGTACTTC
CASSSKQGGGYEQYF